A selection of T cell receptor beta chains follows, all from one sample in a study of CD8+CD57+ T cells in acquired aplastic anemia. A single record per CDR3 protein comes from TCRdb applying MiXCR to the reads. Here the sample spans about 190,000 distinct CDR3 sequences, approximately 48% being singletons. The sample was sorted CD4+, CD8+, or CD8+CD57+ T cells (not recorded which) from PBMCs. These receptors were collected from a human donor with aplastic anemia. Each CDR3 is given with its conserved first and last residue. The D gene is left open where the match is weak. Part of the rows lack a size; the others show once, few, many or a class for expanded clones.

clone_size: .; d_call: .; j_call: TRBJ1-1; v_call: TRBV9; cdr3_aa: CASSGTNTEAFF; cdr3_nt: TGTGCCAGCAGCGGGACCAACACTGAAGCTTTCTTT
clone_size: once; d_call: .; j_call: TRBJ1-1; v_call: TRBV10-1; cdr3_aa: CASSESIVSGAGLNTEAFF; cdr3_nt: TGCGCCAGCAGTGAGTCGATAGTGTCGGGGGCAGGGCTGAACACTGAAGCTTTCTTT
clone_size: .; d_call: TRBD1; j_call: TRBJ2-7; v_call: TRBV14; cdr3_aa: CASSPGTGQEQYF; cdr3_nt: TGTGCCAGCAGCCCTGGGACAGGGCAAGAGCAGTACTTC
clone_size: few; d_call: .; j_call: TRBJ1-1; v_call: TRBV11-3; cdr3_aa: CASSFRQIFQRSIMNTEAFF; cdr3_nt: TGTGCCAGCAGCTTCCGACAGATTTTCCAGCGGTCCATCATGAACACTGAAGCTTTCTTT
clone_size: .; d_call: TRBD1; j_call: TRBJ1-2; v_call: TRBV25-1; cdr3_aa: CASSASQGSDNYGYTF; cdr3_nt: TGTGCCAGCAGTGCGTCACAGGGGAGTGATAACTATGGCTACACCTTC
clone_size: many; d_call: .; j_call: TRBJ2-5; v_call: TRBV5-8; cdr3_aa: CASSLVGLPVQTQYF; cdr3_nt: TGTGCCAGCAGCTTGGTTGGGCTCCCAGTACAGACCCAGTACTTC
clone_size: many; d_call: .; j_call: TRBJ2-7; v_call: TRBV6-1; cdr3_aa: CASLKDPGRGEQYF; cdr3_nt: TGTGCCAGCCTAAAGGACCCCGGGCGCGGAGAGCAGTACTTC
clone_size: few; d_call: .; j_call: TRBJ2-5; v_call: TRBV5-1; cdr3_aa: CASSPGAQFQETQYF; cdr3_nt: TGCGCCAGCAGCCCCGGGGCCCAATTTCAAGAGACCCAGTACTTC
clone_size: many; d_call: TRBD1; j_call: TRBJ1-6; v_call: TRBV7-2; cdr3_aa: CASSGTGPYNSPLHF; cdr3_nt: TGTGCCAGCAGCGGGACAGGGCCCTATAATTCACCCCTCCACTTT
clone_size: .; d_call: .; j_call: TRBJ1-3; v_call: TRBV29-1; cdr3_aa: CSVPWGNTIYF; cdr3_nt: TGCAGCGTTCCGTGGGGAAACACCATATATTTT
clone_size: many; d_call: .; j_call: TRBJ2-2; v_call: TRBV2; cdr3_aa: CASQTGPDTGELFF; cdr3_nt: TGTGCCAGCCAGACAGGTCCGGATACCGGGGAGCTGTTTTTT
clone_size: .; d_call: .; j_call: TRBJ2-2; v_call: TRBV24-1; cdr3_aa: CTTSGPTFGHGELLF; cdr3_nt: TGTACCACCAGTGGGCCTACTTTTGGGCACGGGGAGCTGCTTTTT
clone_size: many; d_call: .; j_call: TRBJ1-5; v_call: TRBV19; cdr3_aa: CASTQDGSQPQHF; cdr3_nt: TGTGCCAGTACCCAGGACGGGTCTCAGCCCCAGCATTTT
clone_size: many; d_call: .; j_call: TRBJ2-1; v_call: TRBV15; cdr3_aa: CATSRGGGAASYNEQFF; cdr3_nt: TGTGCCACCAGCAGAGGGGGAGGAGCCGCCTCCTACAATGAGCAGTTCTTC
clone_size: .; d_call: TRBD2; j_call: TRBJ2-1; v_call: TRBV11-2; cdr3_aa: CASSLDLVLAGQMDEQFF; cdr3_nt: TGTGCCAGCAGCTTAGATCTGGTACTAGCGGGCCAGATGGATGAGCAGTTCTTC
clone_size: few; d_call: TRBD1; j_call: TRBJ2-7; v_call: TRBV9; cdr3_aa: CASSFGQGLSYEQYF; cdr3_nt: TGTGCCAGCAGCTTCGGACAGGGTCTCTCCTACGAGCAGTACTTC
clone_size: once; d_call: .; j_call: TRBJ2-7; v_call: TRBV25-1; cdr3_aa: CASSGIQGSYEQYF; cdr3_nt: TGTGCCAGCAGTGGTATACAGGGCTCCTACGAGCAGTACTTC
clone_size: .; d_call: .; j_call: TRBJ1-6; v_call: TRBV5-5; cdr3_aa: CASSTIRGGPLVTLHF; cdr3_nt: TGTGCCAGCAGCACTATTCGGGGAGGGCCCTTAGTCACCCTCCACTTT
clone_size: few; d_call: .; j_call: TRBJ2-3; v_call: TRBV6-1; cdr3_aa: CASSPRVRKTSTDTQYF; cdr3_nt: TGTGCCAGCAGTCCTCGCGTCCGGAAAACAAGCACAGATACGCAGTATTTT
clone_size: .; d_call: .; j_call: TRBJ1-1; v_call: TRBV5-1; cdr3_aa: CASSSSTGANTEAFF; cdr3_nt: TGCGCCAGCAGCTCATCGACAGGAGCGAACACTGAAGCTTTCTTT
clone_size: many; d_call: .; j_call: TRBJ2-5; v_call: TRBV5-1; cdr3_aa: CASSLPSQETQYF; cdr3_nt: TGCGCCAGCAGCTTACCGTCACAAGAGACCCAGTACTTC
clone_size: .; d_call: TRBD1; j_call: TRBJ2-7; v_call: TRBV10-3; cdr3_aa: CAISESGTGTYEQYF; cdr3_nt: TGTGCCATCAGTGAGTCCGGGACAGGGACCTACGAGCAGTACTTC
clone_size: .; d_call: .; j_call: TRBJ1-1; v_call: TRBV5-4; cdr3_aa: CASREAGRNTEAFF; cdr3_nt: TGTGCCAGCAGGGAAGCCGGGCGGAACACTGAAGCTTTCTTT
clone_size: .; d_call: TRBD2; j_call: TRBJ2-7; v_call: TRBV2; cdr3_aa: CASSEFLASGTSYEQYF; cdr3_nt: TGTGCCAGCAGTGAATTTCTTGCTAGCGGGACCTCCTACGAGCAGTACTTC
clone_size: .; d_call: .; j_call: TRBJ1-2; v_call: TRBV19; cdr3_aa: CASSYSGRSYGYTF; cdr3_nt: TGTGCCAGTAGCTACTCGGGACGTTCCTATGGCTACACCTTC
clone_size: .; d_call: .; j_call: TRBJ1-1; v_call: TRBV10-3; cdr3_aa: CAIKDLQGNTEAFF; cdr3_nt: TGTGCCATCAAAGACCTACAGGGTAACACTGAAGCTTTCTTT
clone_size: few; d_call: .; j_call: TRBJ2-7; v_call: TRBV7-7; cdr3_aa: CASSRFQGYEQYF; cdr3_nt: TGTGCTAGCAGCCGATTCCAGGGCTACGAGCAGTACTTC
clone_size: many; d_call: .; j_call: TRBJ1-5; v_call: TRBV20-1; cdr3_aa: CSANGGEPQNQPQHF; cdr3_nt: TGCAGTGCTAATGGGGGGGAACCACAGAATCAGCCCCAGCATTTT
clone_size: .; d_call: .; j_call: TRBJ2-5; v_call: TRBV9; cdr3_aa: CASSSPSQETQYF; cdr3_nt: TGTGCCAGCAGCTCACCCTCCCAAGAGACCCAGTACTTC
clone_size: .; d_call: TRBD1; j_call: TRBJ1-1; v_call: TRBV9; cdr3_aa: CASSDGQGTEAFF; cdr3_nt: TGTGCCAGCAGCGATGGACAGGGAACTGAAGCTTTCTTT
clone_size: many; d_call: TRBD1; j_call: TRBJ1-1; v_call: TRBV29-1; cdr3_aa: CSVDRAAGTEAFF; cdr3_nt: TGCAGCGTGGACAGGGCCGCGGGCACTGAAGCTTTCTTT
clone_size: many; d_call: TRBD1; j_call: TRBJ2-7; v_call: TRBV7-8; cdr3_aa: CASSQNRDRVYEQYF; cdr3_nt: TGTGCCAGCAGCCAGAACCGGGACAGGGTCTACGAGCAGTACTTC
clone_size: .; d_call: .; j_call: TRBJ2-5; v_call: TRBV2; cdr3_aa: CASSQEETQYF; cdr3_nt: TGCGCCAGCAGCCAAGAGGAGACCCAGTACTTC
clone_size: .; d_call: .; j_call: TRBJ2-5; v_call: TRBV5-4; cdr3_aa: CASSYLGWGSETQYF; cdr3_nt: TGTGCCAGCAGCTACCTAGGGTGGGGGTCGGAGACCCAGTACTTC
clone_size: .; d_call: .; j_call: TRBJ2-5; v_call: TRBV29-1; cdr3_aa: CSVDITKGFETQYF; cdr3_nt: TGCAGCGTTGACATAACAAAGGGATTCGAGACCCAGTACTTC
clone_size: .; d_call: .; j_call: TRBJ1-3; v_call: TRBV15; cdr3_aa: CATSRGPLGKTIYF; cdr3_nt: TGTGCCACCAGCAGAGGCCCTTTAGGGAAAACCATATATTTT
clone_size: many; d_call: TRBD1; j_call: TRBJ1-1; v_call: TRBV14; cdr3_aa: CASSQDIGQVNTEAFF; cdr3_nt: TGTGCCAGCAGCCAAGATATAGGACAGGTGAACACTGAAGCTTTCTTT
clone_size: .; d_call: TRBD1; j_call: TRBJ2-1; v_call: TRBV6-1; cdr3_aa: CASSEWGQGNEQFF; cdr3_nt: TGTGCCAGCAGTGAATGGGGACAGGGAAATGAGCAGTTCTTC
clone_size: .; d_call: TRBD2; j_call: TRBJ2-5; v_call: TRBV7-6; cdr3_aa: CASSLASSGGAGETQYF; cdr3_nt: TGTGCCAGCAGCTTGGCGAGTAGCGGGGGGGCCGGCGAGACCCAGTACTTC